The 24 T cell receptor beta chains presented below share a single source sample, sequenced in a study of shared clonotypes between healthy human individuals. The assay was immunoSEQ multiplex PCR, and TCRdb's table has in-frame clones only and misses some. The sample lists under 200,000 clones, around 93% seen once, with 0.065% to 0.07% in the top ten. Sequenced: naive CD4+ T cells sorted from blood. The subset is: CD45RA+ positively selected. Receptors originate from a woman in her twenties or thirties in good health.

V gene TRBV5-1 combines with J gene TRBJ2-7; TRBD1 matches 7 bases. The V segment lost 0 bases and the J segment 3 bases; nucleotides outside the gene matches: 6. CDR1 and CDR2 (germline): SGHRS, YFSETQ. The CDR3 extends over 15 amino acids. This chain's CDR3 is CASSLGDSVYYEQYF. For the CDR3, the DNA is TGCGCCAGCAGCTTGGGGGACAGTGTCTACTACGAGCAGTACTTC.

The J gene is TRBJ1-1, the V gene TRBV10-3; 9 bases match TRBD1. This CDR3 has 15 amino acids. Germline assignment: CDR1 ENHRY and CDR2 SYGVKD. The trim removed 3 bases at V and 5 bases at J, leaving 7 bases unmatched. The CDR3 DNA follows: TGTGCCATCAGTGATAGTACAGGGGGCTTAACTGAAGCTTTCTTT. It encodes CAISDSTGGLTEAFF.

The chain carries TRBV18 and TRBJ1-1; D is possibly TRBD1 (6 bases). Germline CDR1 and CDR2: KGHSH and LQKENI. The CDR3 loop spans 16 amino acids. The germline V and J ends were trimmed by 2 bases and 4 bases, with 17 bases remaining between them. CDR3 in amino acids: CASSPRDTGGGTEAFF. CDR3 bases: TGTGCCAGCTCACCAAGGGACACCGGAGGAGGCACTGAAGCTTTCTTT. Full variable domain (remainder filled in from reference TRBV18 and TRBJ1-1): NAGVMQNPRHLVRRRGQEARLRCSPMKGHSHVYWYRQLPEEGLKFMVYLQKENIIDESGMPKERFSAEFPKEGPSILRIQQVVRGDSAAYFCASSPRDTGGGTEAFFGQGTRLTVV.

The chain recombines TRBV7-9 with TRBJ1-5, with D perhaps matching TRBD1 (6 bases). The germline V gene encodes CDR1 SEHNR and CDR2 FQNEAQ (reference sequence). The germline V and J ends were trimmed by 2 bases and 2 bases, with 16 bases remaining between them. This CDR3 has 17 amino acids. The CDR3 DNA reads as TGTGCCAGCAGCTTAAATCAGGGTGAGGGGGGCAATCAGCCCCAGCATTTT. Translating gives CASSLNQGEGGNQPQHF.

The CDR3 region has the DNA TGTGCCAGCAGTGAAGCGTGGGAGCAGTACTTC. Translation: CASSEAWEQYF. V and J are TRBV6-1 and TRBJ2-7; unclear D gene. The CDR3 runs to 11 residues. The germline V gene encodes CDR1 MNHNS and CDR2 SASEGT. V was clipped by 0 bases and J by 7 bases, with 4 bases between them.

This clone came up once. This sequence joins TRBV10-3 and TRBJ2-1; TRBD2 matches at 10 bases. The CDR3 sequence is 16 residues long. Trimming took 5 bases from V and 4 from J; bases not matched to a gene: 8. Germline V gene lookup returns CDR1 ENHRY and CDR2 SYGVKD. CDR3 residues: CAISYLAGVVYNEQFF. The CDR3 DNA reads TGTGCCATCAGTTACCTAGCGGGAGTTGTGTACAATGAGCAGTTCTTC.

This clone was detected only a few times. The chain carries TRBV27 and TRBJ2-7, with unresolved D. Per the germline V gene, CDR1 is MNHEY and CDR2 is SMNVEV (reference sequence). The CDR3 length is 13 residues. V lost 2 bases and J 3 bases, leaving 8 bases between the germline ends. The CDR3: CASSLRPRYEQYF. In DNA form, the CDR3 reads TGTGCCAGCAGTTTACGACCGCGCTACGAGCAGTACTTC.

Here the CDR3 reads CASSPEGLAGGRAPQYF. In DNA, the CDR3 is TGCGCCAGCAGCCCCGAGGGACTAGCGGGAGGGAGGGCACCGCAGTATTTT. The chain carries TRBV4-1 and TRBJ2-3; 16 nucleotides agree with TRBD2. The CDR3 length is 17 residues. The junction had 11 bases not matched to a gene; V was cut back by 4 bases and J by 10 bases. The germline V gene encodes CDR1 MGHRA and CDR2 YSYEKL.

The chain is built from TRBV20-1 and TRBJ2-7; D may be TRBD2 (5 bases). This CDR3 has 10 residues. The V end lost 7 bases, the J end lost 9 bases, and 13 bases lay between the germline ends. The V gene's germline CDR1 is DFQATT and CDR2 SNEGSKA (reference sequence). The CDR3 nucleotides read TGCAGTGGTGGTCGGGGAAGGCAGTACTTC. As protein: CSGGRGRQYF.

The chain combines TRBV10-2 with TRBJ2-7; 8 positions match TRBD2. There are 15 residues in the CDR3. Germline loops: CDR1 WSHSY, CDR2 SAAADI. V shed 6 bases, J shed 2 bases, and the junction held 9 bases outside the gene matches. The CDR3 coding sequence is TGCGCCAGCAGGGACAGCGGGAGCGTGGCCTACGAGCAGTACTTC. It encodes CASRDSGSVAYEQYF.

The V gene is TRBV5-1, the J gene TRBJ1-1; tentatively, D is TRBD1 (6 bases). Germline-derived CDR1 and CDR2 are SGHRS and YFSETQ. V was cut by 6 bases and J by 1 base, with 10 bases left in between. The CDR3 has 13 amino acids. CDR3 loop: CASIGQPNTEAFF. The DNA of the CDR3 is TGCGCCAGCATCGGACAGCCGAACACTGAAGCTTTCTTT.

The chain joins TRBV28 to TRBJ1-5; maybe TRBD1 (5 bases). This CDR3 is 16 amino acids long. CDR1 and CDR2 (germline): MDHEN, SYDVKM. The V end was cut by 11 bases, the J end by 0 bases, with 20 bases between. CDR3 DNA sequence: TGTGCCGTCCGGGACGGGACGCCATATAGCAATCAGCCCCAGCATTTT. Protein sequence: CAVRDGTPYSNQPQHF. Full variable domain (outside the CDR3, taken from reference TRBV28 and TRBJ1-5): DVKVTQSSRYLVKRTGEKVFLECVQDMDHENMFWYRQDPGLGLRLIYFSYDVKMKEKGDIPEGYSVSREKKERFSLILESASTNQTSMYLCAVRDGTPYSNQPQHFGDGTRLSIL.

The chain recombines TRBV28 with TRBJ1-6; no clear D. This CDR3 has 15 residues. Germline lookup yields CDR1 MDHEN and CDR2 SYDVKM. Trimming shortened V by 2 bases and J by 10 bases, and 15 bases separated the two germline ends. The CDR3 loop is CASSLGPYIRSPLHF. In nucleotides, the CDR3 is TGTGCCAGCAGTTTAGGGCCCTATATTCGCTCACCCCTCCACTTT.

The rearrangement joins TRBV2 to TRBJ2-1, with D possibly TRBD2 on 5 matching bases. Trimming took off 8 bases at V and 3 bases at J, with 14 bases between the two ends. The CDR3 contains 14 residues. Germline V gene data show CDR1 as SNHLY and CDR2 as FYNNEI. The CDR3 DNA is TGTGCCAGCGCGGTGCGGGTTCTCTACAATGAGCAGTTCTTC. Residues: CASAVRVLYNEQFF.

V gene TRBV28 combines with J gene TRBJ2-3; D is uncertain. Looked up from germline, CDR1 is MDHEN and CDR2 is SYDVKM. V gave up 2 bases and J gave up 4 bases, with 1 base separating them. This CDR3 contains 11 residues. This CDR3 reads CASSLADTQYF. DNA of the CDR3: TGTGCCAGCAGTTTAGCAGATACGCAGTATTTT. The full variable domain, its missing parts supplied by reference TRBV28 and TRBJ2-3, is DVKVTQSSRYLVKRTGEKVFLECVQDMDHENMFWYRQDPGLGLRLIYFSYDVKMKEKGDIPEGYSVSREKKERFSLILESASTNQTSMYLCASSLADTQYFGPGTRLTVL.

V gene TRBV10-2 combines with J gene TRBJ2-7; 8 bases map to TRBD1. The germline CDR1 and CDR2 sequences are WSHSY and SAAADI. This CDR3 has 17 amino acids. The J segment lost 4 bases and the V segment lost 2 bases, leaving 13 bases of the junction unmatched. The CDR3 nucleotides read TGCGCCAGCAGTGAGGCCGGCGCGGTCAGGGGGCGGTACGAGCAGTACTTC. Protein sequence: CASSEAGAVRGRYEQYF.

V is TRBV6-5 and J is TRBJ2-7, with 7 bases identical to TRBD2. The V gene end was trimmed by 4 bases and the J gene end by 1 base; junction bases not matched to a gene: 10. Germline V gene data show CDR1 as MNHEY and CDR2 as SVGAGI. There are 16 residues in the CDR3. The CDR3 is CASSWTGASGSYEQYF. The CDR3 nucleotides read TGTGCCAGCAGTTGGACCGGAGCTAGCGGATCCTACGAGCAGTACTTC.

This chain connects TRBV6-5 to TRBJ2-7; TRBD1 might be the D (5 bases). Trimming took off 0 bases at V and 6 bases at J, with 9 bases between the two ends. The germline gives CDR1 MNHEY, CDR2 SVGAGI. This CDR3 comprises 13 residues. The CDR3 DNA sequence: TGTGCCAGCAGTTACTCGTCAGGGTCCGAGCAGTACTTC. This encodes CASSYSSGSEQYF.

The rearrangement links TRBV28 to TRBJ1-1; the D is unclear. Trimming pared 10 bases from V and 4 bases from J, leaving 13 bases between. The germline gives CDR1 MDHEN, CDR2 SYDVKM. The CDR3 runs to 12 residues. The DNA for the CDR3 is TGTGCCACCCTAGGGCATGCCACTGAAGCTTTCTTT. Its protein product is CATLGHATEAFF.

Only a few counts were recorded for this clone. The genes are TRBV19 and TRBJ2-7; no definite D call. The CDR3 contains 13 residues. V lost 5 bases and J lost 3, with 11 bases in between. CDR1 and CDR2 from the germline V gene are LNHDA and SQIVND (reference sequence). The CDR3 is CASSSGPVYEQYF. CDR3 nucleotides: TGTGCCAGTAGTTCCGGGCCAGTCTACGAGCAGTACTTC.

The J gene is TRBJ2-7, the V gene TRBV19, with D unclear. The ends were cut back, 3 bases at V and 4 bases at J, with 13 bases in the middle. In germline, CDR1 is LNHDA, CDR2 SQIVND (reference sequence). CDR3 length equals 14 residues. The CDR3 sequence is CASSISLKEYEQYF. DNA of the CDR3: TGTGCCAGTAGTATTTCATTGAAGGAATACGAGCAGTACTTC.

The J gene is TRBJ1-5, the V gene TRBV19; 7 positions match TRBD1. CDR3 length: 15 residues. The germline CDR1 and CDR2 sequences are LNHDA and SQIVND (reference sequence). J was trimmed by 5 bases and V by 10 bases; bases with no gene match: 14. CDR3 sequence (DNA): TGTGCCACCCAGGGAGGGGGCCTTTCCCATCAGCCCCAGCATTTT. It codes for CATQGGGLSHQPQHF.

This rearrangement joins TRBV6-5 to TRBJ2-7; 8 nucleotides align to TRBD2. V dropped 2 bases and J dropped 2; count of bases not matched to a gene: 8. This CDR3 is built from 16 residues. Germline V gene sequence: CDR1 MNHEY, CDR2 SVGAGI. The chain's CDR3 is CASSYLRAGGTYEQYF. In DNA form, the CDR3 reads TGTGCCAGCAGTTACCTTAGGGCGGGAGGAACCTACGAGCAGTACTTC.

The chain joins TRBV6-5 to TRBJ1-1; maybe TRBD1 (6 bases). Between the trimmed V and J ends, which lost 10 bases and 0 bases, there was a span of 12 bases. Germline CDR1 reads MNHEY; CDR2 reads SVGAGI. CDR3 size: 13 residues. Here the CDR3 reads CATRWGLNTEAFF. CDR3 sequence (DNA): TGTGCCACCCGGTGGGGGCTGAACACTGAAGCTTTCTTT.